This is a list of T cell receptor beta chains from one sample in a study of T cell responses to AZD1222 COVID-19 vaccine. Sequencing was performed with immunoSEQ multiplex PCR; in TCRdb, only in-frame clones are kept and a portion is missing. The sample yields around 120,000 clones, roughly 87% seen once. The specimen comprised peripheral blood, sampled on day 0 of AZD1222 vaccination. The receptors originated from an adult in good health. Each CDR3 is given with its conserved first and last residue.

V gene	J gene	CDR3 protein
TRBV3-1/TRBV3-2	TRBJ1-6	CASSQEGSSPLHF
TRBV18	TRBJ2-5	CASSPLPAGGGETQYF
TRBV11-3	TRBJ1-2	CASSLGRLGYGYTF
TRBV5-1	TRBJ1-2	CASSPQGGVAYGYTF
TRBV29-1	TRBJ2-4	CSVGKGTGGGNIQYF
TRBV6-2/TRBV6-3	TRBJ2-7	CASSYAREIYEQYF
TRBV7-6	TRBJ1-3	CASSNQQGLVSGNTIYF
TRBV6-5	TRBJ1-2	CASRNPGGSYGYTF
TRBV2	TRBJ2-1	CASSDRGEQFF
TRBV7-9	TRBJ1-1	CASRPRQGMNTEAFF
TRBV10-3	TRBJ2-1	CAARFSPSNNEQFF
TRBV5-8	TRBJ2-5	CASSLYKSTGVKETQYF
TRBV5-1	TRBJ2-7	CASSLDRGPLEQYF
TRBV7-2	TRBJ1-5	CASRKSADPNQPQHF
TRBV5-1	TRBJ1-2	CASSFDPGQPSNYGYTF
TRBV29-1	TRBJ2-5	CSVEDRGDETQYF
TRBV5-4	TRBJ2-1	CASSLAASGAYEQFF
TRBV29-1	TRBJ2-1	CSVEGTSRFGEQFF
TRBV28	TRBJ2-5	CASSFGGRETQYF
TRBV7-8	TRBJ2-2	CASSSIIAGELFF
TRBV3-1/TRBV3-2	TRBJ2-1	CASSEQLLAGPYNEQFF
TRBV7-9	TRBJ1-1	CASSLAGGKLTEAFF
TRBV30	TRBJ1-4	CAWRPNRGPVEKLFF
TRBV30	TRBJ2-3	CAWSVRDRVTDTQYF
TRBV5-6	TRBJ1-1	CASSSSTDRGRRDTEAFF
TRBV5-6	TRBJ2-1	CASSLGLVNEQFF
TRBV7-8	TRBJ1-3	CASSLVGIAGNTIYF
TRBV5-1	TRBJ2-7	CASSPIGTSGRQYEQYF
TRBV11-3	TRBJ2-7	CASSSNRRYEQYF
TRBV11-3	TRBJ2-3	CASTTTRPSQRQYF